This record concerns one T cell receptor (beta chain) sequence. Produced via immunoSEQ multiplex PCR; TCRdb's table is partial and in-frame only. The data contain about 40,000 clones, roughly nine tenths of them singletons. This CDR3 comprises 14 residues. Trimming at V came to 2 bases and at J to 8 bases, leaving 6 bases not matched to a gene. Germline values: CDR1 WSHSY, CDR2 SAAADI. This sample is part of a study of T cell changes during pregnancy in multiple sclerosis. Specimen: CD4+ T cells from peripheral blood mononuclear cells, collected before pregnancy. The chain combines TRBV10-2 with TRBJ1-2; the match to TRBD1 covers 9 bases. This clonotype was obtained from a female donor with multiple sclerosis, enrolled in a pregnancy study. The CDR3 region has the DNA TGCGCCAGCAGTGAGACAGGGGGCGGATACGGCTACACCTTC. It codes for CASSETGGGYGYTF.